Each of the 24 T cell receptor beta chains below was sequenced from the same sample in a study of metastatic and nonmetastatic thyroid tumors. TCRdb re-analyzed the PCR reads through MiXCR. The data contain some 26,000 clones, roughly 20% of them singletons. There were no patients who had received any treatment before thyroid surgery. The sample comprised adjacent normal tissue. The receptor source for this set is a female donor with papillary thyroid cancer or a benign thyroid nodule (not recorded which). Some clones in this sample may be carry-over from other donors' samples.

Remarks on this clone: Its ends do not fully match the called genes, so a read error is possible. This CDR3 is also generated by other DNA sequences in the sample. The chain links TRBV7-8 to TRBJ1-5; D remains unclear. CDR3 length: 14 residues. Germline V gives CDR1 SGHVS, CDR2 FQNEAQ. DNA for the CDR3: TGTGCCAGTAGCTTAGACCAGCCTAATCAACCCCAGCATTTT. Translating gives CASSLDQPNQPQHF.

As regards this clone: This may come from a read error, since a much larger clone is one base off. Additional DNA sequences in this sample encode the identical CDR3. The chain recombines TRBV9 with TRBJ2-6; TRBD1 might be the D (5 bases). This CDR3 comprises 17 residues. V was shortened by 4 bases and J by 2 bases, with 16 bases between the two germline ends. Germline CDR1 and CDR2: SGDLS and YYNGEE. CDR3 protein: CASSKEQGATGANVLTF. CDR3 nucleotides: TGTGCCAGCAGCAAAGAACAAGGGGCCACTGGGGCCAACGTCCTGACTTTC.

This clone was observed many times. The rearrangement uses TRBV6-1 and TRBJ2-3; 9 positions agree with TRBD1. CDR1 is MNHNS, CDR2 SASEGT, per germline. The CDR3 covers 13 residues. J was trimmed by 4 bases and V by 6 bases; bases with no gene match: 2. The DNA of the CDR3 is TGTGCCAGCAGGGGACAGGGATCAGATACGCAGTATTTT. It specifies CASRGQGSDTQYF.

This clone was counted only a few times. This chain links TRBV24-1 with TRBJ2-5; D unclear. The CDR3 is 13 residues long. V dropped 8 bases and J dropped 2 bases, with 11 bases sitting between them. Germline values: CDR1 KGHDR, CDR2 SFDVKD. CDR3 DNA sequence: TGTGCCACCAAAGACCGCTATCAAGAGACCCAGTACTTC. It encodes CATKDRYQETQYF.

This clone ranks as medium-sized (0.01 to 0.1%). The CDR3 bases are TGTGCCAGCAGTGAAGGCACTCGCCTGCGGGAGCAGTACTTC. Protein sequence: CASSEGTRLREQYF. The rearrangement uses TRBV6-1 and TRBJ2-7, with D unresolved. The CDR3 loop spans 14 amino acids. With 1 base removed from V and 7 bases from J, the gap between germline ends came to 14 bases. Germline CDR1 and CDR2: MNHNS and SASEGT.

This clone was counted at least ten times. This chain links TRBV30 with TRBJ2-1, with 9 bases identical to TRBD2. This CDR3 has 15 amino acids. V trimming: 0 bases; J trimming: 0 bases; junction bases outside the gene matches: 0. CDR1 GTSNPN and CDR2 SVGIG come from the germline V gene (reference sequence). In DNA, the CDR3 is TGTGCCTGGAGTGTACTAGCGGGCTCCTACAATGAGCAGTTCTTC. This translates into CAWSVLAGSYNEQFF.

By proportion, this clone is medium-sized. The V call is TRBV11-2, the J call TRBJ2-7; TRBD2 agrees at 12 bases. The ends lost 3 bases at V and 0 bases at J; junction bases unmatched: 3. Germline V gene sequence: CDR1 SGHAT, CDR2 FQNNGV. This CDR3 contains 16 residues. The CDR3 region is CASSLTSGSTSYEQYF. The DNA for the CDR3 is TGTGCCAGCAGCTTGACTAGCGGGAGTACCTCCTACGAGCAGTACTTC.

This clone showed up just a few times. This chain joins TRBV6-1 and TRBJ2-7; D possibly corresponds to TRBD2 (7 bases). The CDR3 runs to 15 residues. Germline V gene data show CDR1 as MNHNS and CDR2 as SASEGT. With 6 bases removed from V and 2 bases from J, the gap between germline ends came to 17 bases. DNA for the CDR3: TGTGCCAGCAGCGTGGGGGCGGGAGATACCTACGAGCAGTACTTC. Translating gives CASSVGAGDTYEQYF.

As concerns this clone: At one boundary the junction diverges from the germline segment, which might be a read error. This chain joins TRBV4-2 and TRBJ2-3; a possible D gene is TRBD2 (5 bases). Germline V gene lookup returns CDR1 LGHNA and CDR2 YNFKEQ. This CDR3 is built from 15 residues. The CDR3 protein is CAISQGAGSGETQYF. The DNA of the CDR3 is TGTGCCATCAGCCAAGGTGCTGGGAGTGGGGAGACCCAGTACTTT.

By frequency in the sample, this clone is large. V is TRBV20-1 and J is TRBJ2-7; D could derive from TRBD1 or TRBD2 (5 bases each). Deletions cut 4 bases from V and 2 bases from J, with 18 bases between. CDR1 and CDR2 from the germline V gene are DFQATT and SNEGSKA (reference sequence). The CDR3 runs 15 residues. In DNA form, the CDR3 reads TGCAGTGCTAACTGGGAGATGGGGCCCGCCTACGAGCAGTACTTC. It encodes CSANWEMGPAYEQYF.

Comments on this clone: The CDR3 does not close with the conserved phenylalanine or tryptophan, likely indicating a read error. The chain is built from TRBV20-1 and TRBJ1-2, with 8 nucleotides matching TRBD1. V was clipped by 4 bases and J by 10 bases; unmatched bases: 14. Looked up from germline, CDR1 is DFQATT and CDR2 is SNEGSKA (reference sequence). This CDR3 comprises 14 residues. The CDR3 spells CSATLLTGVDVYTL. CDR3 bases: TGCAGTGCTACACTCCTGACAGGGGTGGATGTCTACACCCTC.

Ten or more counts support this clone. The V and J genes are TRBV20-1 and TRBJ2-7; TRBD2 matches 13 bases. Trimming cost V 3 bases and J 6 bases; bases outside gene matches: 14. From germline, CDR1 is DFQATT and CDR2 SNEGSKA (reference sequence). The CDR3 totals 17 residues. The CDR3 DNA reads as TGCAGTGCTAGGCCCGACAGCTGGACTAGCGGGAGCGGCGAGCAGTACTTC. Translation gives CSARPDSWTSGSGEQYF.

There are many counts of this clone. The junction departs from the called germline gene at one end, perhaps through a read error. The chain combines TRBV7-7 with TRBJ2-3; D unclear. Germline-derived CDR1 and CDR2 are SSHAT and FNYEAQ (reference sequence). This CDR3 is 15 amino acids long. This CDR3 is CASSLNGLDTDTQYF. In nucleotides, the CDR3 is TGTGCTAGCAGCTTAAATGGCCTTGACACAGATACGCAGTATTTT. The full variable domain, rest sourced from reference TRBV7-7 and TRBJ2-3, is GAGVSQSPRYKVTKRGQDVTLRCDPISSHATLYWYQQALGQGPEFLTYFNYEAQPDKSGLPSDRFSAERPEGSISTLTIQRTEQRDSAMYRCASSLNGLDTDTQYFGPGTRLTVL.

This clone has at least ten counts. The CDR3 DNA is TGTGCCAGCAGCCCTCGGGCAGGACCGGGGACTAGCACAGATACGCAGTATTTT. Translated: CASSPRAGPGTSTDTQYF. The chain recombines TRBV7-3 with TRBJ2-3; D is possibly TRBD2 (6 bases). The CDR3 loop spans 18 amino acids. Germline V gives CDR1 SGHTA, CDR2 FQGTGA. V was cut by 5 bases and J by 0 bases, with 21 bases left in between.

The chain combines TRBV7-6 with TRBJ2-3, with 13 bases aligning to TRBD2. Per germline, CDR1 SGHVS and CDR2 FNYEAQ. V lost 8 bases to trimming and J lost 0 bases; unmatched junction nucleotides: 5. The CDR3 sequence is 16 residues long. CDR3: CASGTSGTPSTDTQYF. CDR3 DNA: TGTGCCAGCGGGACTAGCGGGACTCCCAGCACAGATACGCAGTATTTT.

There are many counts of this clone. The chain carries TRBV11-1 and TRBJ2-1, with a tentative D call TRBD1 (6 bases). Trimming took off 4 bases at V and 7 bases at J, with 8 bases between the two ends. The CDR3 has 12 residues. Germline V lookup: CDR1 SGHAT, CDR2 FQDESV (reference sequence). CDR3 coding DNA: TGTGCCAGCAGCTCACAGGGAAATGAGCAGTTCTTC. Its translation: CASSSQGNEQFF.

In this sample, this clone turned up many times. The V gene is TRBV7-3, the J gene TRBJ2-2, with D tentatively TRBD1 (5 bases). Germline lookup yields CDR1 SGHTA and CDR2 FQGTGA. CDR3 length: 14 amino acids. The V gene lost 5 bases and the J gene lost 3 bases, with 10 bases spanning the gap. The chain's CDR3 is CASSQIGDTGELFF. The CDR3 nucleotides read TGTGCCAGCAGCCAAATAGGGGACACCGGGGAGCTGTTTTTT.

With regard to this clone: A much larger clone differs by one base, so this may be a read error. This rearrangement joins TRBV19 to TRBJ2-5, with 8 positions matching TRBD2. CDR1 is LNHDA, CDR2 SQIVND, per germline (reference sequence). CDR3 length: 14 residues. Here the CDR3 reads CASSGREGRESQYF. Here the CDR3 DNA reads TGTGCCAGTAGTGGCCGGGAGGGCCGAGAGAGCCAGTACTTC. The entire variable domain, with the rest obtained from reference TRBV19 and TRBJ2-5, is as follows: DGGITQSPKYLFRKEGQNVTLSCEQNLNHDAMYWYRQDPGQGLRLIYYSQIVNDFQKGDIAEGYSVSREKKESFPLTVTSAQKNPTAFYLCASSGREGRESQYFGPGTRLLVL.

This clone was found a few times. This CDR3 is missing its conserved last phenylalanine or tryptophan, likely due to a read error. The rearrangement uses TRBV27 and TRBJ2-7; perhaps TRBD2 as D (6 bases). Germline lookup yields CDR1 MNHEY and CDR2 SMNVEV (reference sequence). The CDR3 sequence is 13 residues long. CDR3 sequence: CPSSVGGQGEQYS. CDR3 in DNA: TGTCCCTCCTCCGTGGGAGGCCAGGGCGAGCAGTACTCC.

J is TRBJ1-5 and V is TRBV7-2; D might be TRBD1 (5 bases). The CDR3 sequence is 14 residues long. Germline CDR1 SGHTA, CDR2 FQGNSA. Trimming took 8 bases from V and 3 from J, leaving 14 bases between them. This CDR3 reads CASGGGLSNQPQHF. CDR3 bases: TGTGCCAGCGGCGGGGGACTTTCCAATCAGCCCCAGCATTTT.

In this sample, this clone turned up a few times. The gene calls are TRBV12-3 or TRBV12-4 and TRBJ1-5, with TRBD1 as a possible D gene (6 bases). Trimming stripped 6 bases from V and 2 bases from J, with 20 bases between. The CDR3 is 17 amino acids. CDR3 loop: CASRPNTGTGGNQPQHF. The CDR3, as DNA: TGTGCCAGCAGACCGAACACAGGGACGGGGGGCAATCAGCCCCAGCATTTT.

This clone has more than one count but fewer than ten. The chain has TRBV10-3 and TRBJ2-5, with 9 bases lining up with TRBD2. CDR3 length equals 16 residues. The trim removed 5 bases at V and 3 bases at J, leaving 10 bases unmatched. Germline-derived CDR1 and CDR2 are ENHRY and SYGVKD. The CDR3 here is CAISIVASGNKETQYF. CDR3 coding DNA: TGTGCCATCAGTATCGTTGCTAGCGGGAACAAAGAGACCCAGTACTTC.

This chain connects TRBV4-3 to TRBJ1-2; D remains ambiguous. V lost 3 bases, J lost 8 bases, and 13 bases lay in between. This CDR3 is built from 13 residues. Germline V gives CDR1 LGHNA, CDR2 YSLEER. The CDR3 DNA is TGCGCCAGCAGCCAGTCAGGAGGGAGAGGCTACACCTTC. It encodes CASSQSGGRGYTF.

This clone showed up many times. The chain couples TRBV20-1 to TRBJ2-1; 11 nucleotides match TRBD2. The V segment lost 3 bases and the J segment 6 bases; nucleotides outside the gene matches: 7. CDR1 DFQATT and CDR2 SNEGSKA come from the germline V gene (reference sequence). The CDR3 spans 15 residues. The CDR3 DNA is TGCAGTGCTAGCGGTGGTAGCGGGAGGGCCAATGAGCAGTTCTTC. Protein product: CSASGGSGRANEQFF.